The entry below describes one TCR beta chain. Its antigen is currently unknown. Thawed PBMCs were FACS-sorted into unstimulated CD4+CD25+CD127- regulatory T cells, CD4+CD25- non-regulatory cells, CD4 and CD8 cells. V was pared by 0 bases and J by 4 bases, with 6 bases between. From germline, CDR1 is SGHTA and CDR2 FQGNSA. This CDR3 contains 14 residues. The sample belongs to a study of Tregs in tolerant kidney transplant recipients. Study findings and constraints: Antigen-driven expansion was suggested because donor-specific Tregs expanded more than all Tregs in tolerant patients. Nucleotide sequences could not be compared across some patients' samples due to primer changes.

The protocol was immunoSEQ multiplex PCR, while the TCRdb copy is restricted to in-frame clones and leaves out a portion. The table records 60,000 to 75,000 clones, 70% to 90% of them present only once. The TCR comes from a human donor who received a combined kidney and bone marrow transplant. Sequences were derived from Tregs from blood, sampled before the transplant. The chain carries TRBV7-2 and TRBJ2-2; D gene uncertain. The CDR3 region has the DNA TGTGCCAGCAGCTTAGCTACAGCCACCGGGGAGCTGTTTTTT. Amino acid sequence: CASSLATATGELFF.